This record covers a single TCR beta chain. The data are from a study of shared clonotypes between healthy human individuals. The V end was cut by 2 bases, the J end by 1 base, with 11 bases between. The CDR3 sequence is 15 residues long. The germline V gene encodes CDR1 SGHVS and CDR2 FQNEAQ. The assay used deep level. The repertoire was sequenced with immunoSEQ multiplex PCR; TCRdb's copy has only in-frame clones and lacks some. The sample has a few million clones, approximately 90% seen once. The sequenced material came from naive CD4+ T cells sorted from blood. Specified subset: CD45RA+ positively selected. This TCR was recovered from a man aged 18-30 years in good health. This sequence joins TRBV7-8 and TRBJ2-5; no reliable D call. The CDR3 loop is CASSLSPVSQETQYF. The CDR3 DNA sequence: TGTGCCAGCAGCTTAAGCCCCGTAAGCCAAGAGACCCAGTACTTC.